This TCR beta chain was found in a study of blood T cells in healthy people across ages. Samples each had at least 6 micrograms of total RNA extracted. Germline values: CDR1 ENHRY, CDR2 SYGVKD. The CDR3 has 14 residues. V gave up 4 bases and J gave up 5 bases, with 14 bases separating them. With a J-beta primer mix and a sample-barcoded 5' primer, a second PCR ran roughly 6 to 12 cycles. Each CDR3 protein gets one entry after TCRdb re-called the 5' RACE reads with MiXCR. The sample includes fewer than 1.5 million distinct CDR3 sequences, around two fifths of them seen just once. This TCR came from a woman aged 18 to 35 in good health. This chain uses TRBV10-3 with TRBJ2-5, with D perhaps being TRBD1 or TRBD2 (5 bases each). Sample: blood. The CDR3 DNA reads TGTGCCATCAGTGGGGGACCGTCGGGGGAGACCCAGTACTTC. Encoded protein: CAISGGPSGETQYF.